This T cell receptor beta chain is drawn from a study of T cells after yellow fever vaccination. Study-level points and caveats: Abundant contaminating clonotypes from the bulk population could appear in FACS-sorted repertoires. Primary-vaccination clones mostly resurfaced post-booster (nearly 97% CD4, about 87% CD8).

CDR3 size: 16 residues. Germline CDR1 and CDR2: MGHRA and YSYEKL. Trimming took 2 bases from V and 5 from J; bases not matched to a gene: 5. This clonotype was seen only a few times. What it binds is not known. As TCR cDNA was made by 5'RACE template switching, a universal primer site and UMIs were added. TCRdb recomputed calls from the 5' RACE reads with MiXCR, one row per CDR3 protein. Among some 600,000 distinct CDR3 sequences listed, about a sixth were seen once. V is TRBV4-1 and J is TRBJ2-3; 12 bases are shared with TRBD2. Sequencing used PBMCs, obtained about 5 days after the first yellow fever vaccination. The clonotype was recovered from a man aged 18 to 30 who received the YFV17D yellow fever vaccine. CDR3 protein: CASSQRLAGGQDTQYF. In DNA, the CDR3 is TGCGCCAGCAGCCAAAGGCTAGCGGGGGGGCAAGATACGCAGTATTTT.